These 12 T cell receptor beta chains originate from one sample sequenced in a study of shared clonotypes between healthy human individuals. Profiling relied on immunoSEQ multiplex PCR, and the TCRdb table lists in-frame clones only, not all of them. The data hold approximately 1,500,000 clones, with around 98% observed a single time. The sample taken for sequencing was naive CD4+ T cells sorted from blood. Subset given: CD45RA+ positively selected. The receptors were sampled from a man younger than 40 in good health.

The genes are TRBV2 and TRBJ2-7; D may be TRBD1 (7 bases). Per germline, CDR1 SNHLY and CDR2 FYNNEI. CDR3 size: 14 residues. V shed 11 bases and J shed 1 base, with 18 bases lying between them. The CDR3 sequence: CAAGGHAGSYEQYF. The CDR3 DNA is TGTGCCGCAGGGGGACATGCGGGGTCCTACGAGCAGTACTTC.

A remark on this clone: Other DNA variants within this sample encode the same CDR3. V usage is TRBV7-9 and J usage is TRBJ2-5; the D gene is possibly TRBD2 (5 bases). Germline CDR1 SEHNR, CDR2 FQNEAQ (reference sequence). There are 13 residues in the CDR3. V lost 4 bases and J lost 1, with 7 bases in between. The DNA of the CDR3 is TGTGCCAGCAGCTCGGACTCCCAAGAGACCCAGTACTTC. Translated: CASSSDSQETQYF.

The genes are TRBV5-1 and TRBJ2-1; D unclear. V shed 4 bases and J shed 9 bases, with 17 bases lying between them. The CDR3 runs 14 residues. CDR1 and CDR2 (germline): SGHRS, YFSETQ. The CDR3 sequence is CASSPLNQIGEQFF. CDR3 bases: TGCGCCAGCAGCCCACTAAACCAAATAGGTGAGCAGTTCTTC.

V usage is TRBV10-2 and J usage is TRBJ2-5, with TRBD2 matching 10 bases. The V gene's germline CDR1 is WSHSY and CDR2 SAAADI. The CDR3 sequence is 19 residues long. J was trimmed by 1 base and V by 3 bases; bases with no gene match: 14. Written as DNA, the CDR3 is TGCGCCAGCAGTGAAGCTAGCGGGAGAATTAGTGGGACCCAAGAGACCCAGTACTTC. Translating it yields CASSEASGRISGTQETQYF.

The V gene is TRBV5-1, the J gene TRBJ2-7; the match to TRBD1 covers 7 bases. Germline V CDR1 and CDR2: SGHRS, YFSETQ. The CDR3 extends over 14 amino acids. V lost 2 bases, J lost 7 bases, and 9 bases stayed unmatched. The CDR3 DNA follows: TGCGCCAGCAGCTTAGGACAGGCCGGTGGGGAGCAGTACTTC. This sequence encodes CASSLGQAGGEQYF.

The chain uses TRBV11-3 and TRBJ2-2; TRBD2 might be the D (6 bases). CDR1 is SGHNT and CDR2 is YENEEA in the germline V gene. The ends were cut back, 5 bases at V and 5 bases at J, with 6 bases in the middle. There are 12 residues in the CDR3. CDR3 sequence: CASSRETGELFF. The CDR3 nucleotides read TGTGCCAGCAGCCGGGAGACCGGGGAGCTGTTTTTT.

The chain has TRBV7-8 and TRBJ1-2; D remains unclear. Germline assignment: CDR1 SGHVS and CDR2 FQNEAQ. Trimming took off 5 bases at V and 6 bases at J, with 13 bases between the two ends. This CDR3 spans 13 amino acids. This CDR3 reads CASSIRAANGYTF. DNA for the CDR3: TGTGCCAGCAGCATCCGGGCTGCGAATGGCTACACCTTC.

This chain connects TRBV28 to TRBJ1-4; D is perhaps TRBD1 (6 bases). Germline V gene lookup returns CDR1 MDHEN and CDR2 SYDVKM. V was shortened by 6 bases and J by 4 bases, with 15 bases between the two germline ends. This CDR3 spans 15 amino acids. CDR3 nucleotides: TGTGCCAGCAGCCACGGGGGCCGAAATAATGAAAAACTGTTTTTT. Residues: CASSHGGRNNEKLFF. The complete variable domain, with remaining parts taken from reference TRBV28 and TRBJ1-4, reads DVKVTQSSRYLVKRTGEKVFLECVQDMDHENMFWYRQDPGLGLRLIYFSYDVKMKEKGDIPEGYSVSREKKERFSLILESASTNQTSMYLCASSHGGRNNEKLFFGSGTQLSVL.

The V call is TRBV28, the J call TRBJ1-5; D is undetermined. V lost 1 base, J lost 3 bases, and 16 bases lay in between. From germline, CDR1 is MDHEN and CDR2 SYDVKM. The CDR3 has 17 residues. The CDR3 is CASSLFSGINNNQPQHF. CDR3 coding DNA: TGTGCCAGCAGTTTATTCTCCGGTATTAATAACAATCAGCCCCAGCATTTT.

The chain is built from TRBV18 and TRBJ1-1; D not certain. Per the germline V gene, CDR1 is KGHSH and CDR2 is LQKENI. This CDR3 spans 15 amino acids. V gave up 1 base and J gave up 4 bases, with 13 bases separating them. The CDR3 reads CASSPLGPGVTEAFF. The CDR3 region has the DNA TGTGCCAGCTCACCACTCGGGCCCGGGGTCACTGAAGCTTTCTTT. Full variable domain (outside the CDR3, taken from reference TRBV18 and TRBJ1-1): NAGVMQNPRHLVRRRGQEARLRCSPMKGHSHVYWYRQLPEEGLKFMVYLQKENIIDESGMPKERFSAEFPKEGPSILRIQQVVRGDSAAYFCASSPLGPGVTEAFFGQGTRLTVV.

The rearrangement joins TRBV5-5 to TRBJ1-2; 7 positions agree with TRBD1. The germline gives CDR1 SGHKS, CDR2 YYEKEE (reference sequence). J lost 4 bases, V lost 3 bases, and 9 bases had no gene match. The length of the CDR3 is 15 residues. CDR3 sequence reads: CASSSRDSVSYGYTF. Written as DNA, the CDR3 is TGTGCCAGCAGCTCCCGGGACAGTGTGTCCTATGGCTACACCTTC. The whole variable domain, remainder taken from reference TRBV5-5 and TRBJ1-2, is DAGVTQSPTHLIKTRGQQVTLRCSPISGHKSVSWYQQVLGQGPQFIFQYYEKEERGRGNFPDRFSARQFPNYSSELNVNALLLGDSALYLCASSSRDSVSYGYTFGSGTRLTVV.

The rearrangement joins TRBV7-9 to TRBJ1-1, with no clear D. Germline CDR1 is SEHNR and CDR2 is FQNEAQ (reference sequence). Trimming removed 8 bases from V and 1 base from J, with 8 bases in between. The CDR3 contains 12 residues. CDR3 amino acids: CASAAGNTEAFF. The CDR3 coding sequence is TGTGCCAGCGCGGCGGGGAACACTGAAGCTTTCTTT.